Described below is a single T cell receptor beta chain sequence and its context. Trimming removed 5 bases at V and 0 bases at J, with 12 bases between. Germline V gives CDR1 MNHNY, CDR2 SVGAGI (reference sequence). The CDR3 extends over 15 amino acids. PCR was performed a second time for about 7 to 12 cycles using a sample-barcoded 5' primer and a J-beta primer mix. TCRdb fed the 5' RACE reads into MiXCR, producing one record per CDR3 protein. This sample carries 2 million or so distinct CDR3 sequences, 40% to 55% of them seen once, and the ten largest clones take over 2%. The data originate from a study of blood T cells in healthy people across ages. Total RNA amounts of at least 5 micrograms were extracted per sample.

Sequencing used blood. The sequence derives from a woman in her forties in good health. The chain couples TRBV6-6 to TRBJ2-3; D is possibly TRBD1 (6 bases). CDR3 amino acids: CASSGYGGSTDTQYF. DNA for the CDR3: TGTGCCAGCAGTGGTTATGGGGGCAGCACAGATACGCAGTATTTT.